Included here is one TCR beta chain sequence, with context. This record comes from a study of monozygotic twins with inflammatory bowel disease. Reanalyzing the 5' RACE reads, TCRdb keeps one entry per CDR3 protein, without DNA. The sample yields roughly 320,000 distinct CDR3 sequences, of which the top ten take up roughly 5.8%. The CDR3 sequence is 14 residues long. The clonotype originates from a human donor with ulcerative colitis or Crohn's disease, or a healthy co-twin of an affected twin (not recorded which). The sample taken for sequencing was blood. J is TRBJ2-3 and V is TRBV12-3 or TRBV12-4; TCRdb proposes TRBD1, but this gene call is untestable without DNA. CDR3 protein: CASKTDRVGDTQYF.